One and the same sample provided the 25 T cell receptor beta chains below, sequenced in a study of T cells in Graves' hyperthyroidism and ophthalmopathy. Amplified regions were TCR beta CDR3 sequences from RNA transcripts. First-round RT-PCR targeting the TCR CDR3 was performed with the HTBI primer set. TCRdb ran MiXCR on the multiplex PCR reads and lists one entry per CDR3 protein. The data contain a few hundred thousand distinct CDR3 sequences, approximately 15% of them seen just once; the ten biggest clones take up approximately 30%. The sequenced sample consisted of blood. The receptor source for this set is a woman in her 30s with Graves' hyperthyroidism.

This chain connects TRBV19 to TRBJ2-7; 8 bases map to TRBD1. Germline loops: CDR1 LNHDA, CDR2 SQIVND (reference sequence). The junction had 1 base not matched to a gene; V was cut back by 0 bases and J by 0 bases. This CDR3 is 15 amino acids long. DNA of the CDR3: TGTGCCAGTAGTATAGAGACAGGGGCCTCCTACGAGCAGTACTTC. Encoded protein: CASSIETGASYEQYF.

In this sample, this clonotype turned up many times. This sequence joins TRBV24-1 and TRBJ2-7, with D possibly TRBD2 on 5 matching bases. V was clipped by 4 bases and J by 7 bases, with 7 bases between them. The length of the CDR3 is 11 residues. From germline, CDR1 is KGHDR and CDR2 SFDVKD. CDR3 in amino acids: CATSDGGEQYF. The CDR3 DNA reads TGTGCCACCAGTGACGGAGGTGAGCAGTACTTC.

The chain joins TRBV5-1 to TRBJ2-1, with D maybe TRBD2 (5 bases). Trimming removed 6 bases from V and 0 bases from J, with 10 bases in between. The CDR3 consists of 14 residues. CDR1 is SGHRS, CDR2 YFSETQ, per germline. This CDR3 reads CASKRTDSYNEQFF. CDR3 nucleotides: TGCGCCAGCAAAAGGACTGACTCCTACAATGAGCAGTTCTTC.

This clonotype was seen only a few times. The chain joins TRBV2 to TRBJ1-6; TRBD1 might be the D (5 bases). The CDR3 runs to 15 residues. The V end was cut by 2 bases, the J end by 11 bases, with 16 bases between. CDR1 is SNHLY and CDR2 is FYNNEI in the germline V gene. The CDR3 coding sequence is TGTGCCAGCAGTGAACTAGGGGCCAGGAATCCACCCCTCCACTTT. It encodes CASSELGARNPPLHF.

This clonotype was found many times. V gene TRBV11-2 combines with J gene TRBJ2-1; 16 bases agree with TRBD2. The junction had 7 bases not matched to a gene; V was cut back by 3 bases and J by 8 bases. This CDR3 contains 17 residues. Germline lookup yields CDR1 SGHAT and CDR2 FQNNGV. The CDR3 protein is CASSLGTSGRAGDEQFF. The CDR3 region has the DNA TGTGCCAGCAGCTTGGGGACTAGCGGGAGGGCTGGGGATGAGCAGTTCTTC.

The rearrangement uses TRBV5-1 and TRBJ2-7; no clear D. The CDR3 has 13 amino acids. V lost 5 bases and J lost 2, with 11 bases in between. CDR1 and CDR2 from the germline V gene are SGHRS and YFSETQ. DNA of the CDR3: TGCGCCAGCAGATTCACCGTTACCTACGAGCAGTACTTC. Translated, it gives CASRFTVTYEQYF.

In its sample, this clonotype was seen a few times. The V gene is TRBV20-1, the J gene TRBJ2-3; D remains ambiguous. The germline V and J ends were trimmed by 6 bases and 3 bases, with 7 bases remaining between them. This CDR3 comprises 11 residues. Germline assignment: CDR1 DFQATT and CDR2 SNEGSKA (reference sequence). The CDR3 coding sequence is TGCAGTGCACGAAATACAGATACGCAGTATTTT. Translating gives CSARNTDTQYF.

This clonotype has just a few counts. The chain links TRBV7-2 to TRBJ2-7; D is ambiguous. The CDR3 contains 12 residues. V lost 3 bases and J lost 6, with 9 bases in between. CDR1 and CDR2 (germline): SGHTA, FQGNSA. CDR3 residues: CASSLLTGEQYF. In DNA form, the CDR3 reads TGTGCCAGCAGCTTGCTTACGGGCGAGCAGTACTTC.

This clonotype was recorded a few times. The chain carries TRBV5-1 and TRBJ2-2, with D hard to call. The CDR3 is 15 residues long. V was pared by 0 bases and J by 1 base, with 7 bases between. CDR1 is SGHRS and CDR2 is YFSETQ in the germline V gene. The CDR3 loop reads CASSLGGKNTGELFF. The CDR3, as DNA: TGCGCCAGCAGCTTGGGTGGTAAGAACACCGGGGAGCTGTTTTTT.

Ten or more counts support this clonotype. This sequence joins TRBV2 and TRBJ2-5; TRBD1 matches 9 bases. Looked up from germline, CDR1 is SNHLY and CDR2 is FYNNEI. CDR3 length equals 15 residues. J gave up 2 bases and V 6 bases, and 7 bases lay outside the gene matches. The CDR3 sequence is CASRMDRGVQETQYF. The CDR3 nucleotides are TGTGCCAGCAGGATGGACAGGGGAGTGCAAGAGACCCAGTACTTC.

This chain uses TRBV5-1 with TRBJ1-4; no clear D. The CDR3 is made up of 14 amino acids. The V end lost 0 bases, the J end lost 0 bases, and 3 bases lay between the germline ends. Germline V gene data show CDR1 as SGHRS and CDR2 as YFSETQ. CDR3 DNA: TGCGCCAGCAGCTTGGACTCAACTAATGAAAAACTGTTTTTT. This codes for CASSLDSTNEKLFF.

This clonotype was recorded many times. V usage is TRBV27 and J usage is TRBJ2-1, with 9 bases identical to TRBD2. The germline V gene encodes CDR1 MNHEY and CDR2 SMNVEV (reference sequence). CDR3 length: 20 residues. The V and J ends lost 5 bases and 1 base, in that order; junction bases with no gene match: 18. Written as DNA, the CDR3 is TGTGCCAGCAGTCCCCTGGAATCCTATAGCGGGAGCGATTCCTACAATGAGCAGTTCTTC. It translates to CASSPLESYSGSDSYNEQFF.

This clonotype was detected a few times. The rearrangement uses TRBV14 and TRBJ2-2, with a tentative D call TRBD1 (6 bases). The V gene's germline CDR1 is SGHDN and CDR2 FVKESK. V dropped 4 bases and J dropped 3 bases, with 12 bases sitting between them. The CDR3 totals 15 residues. Here the CDR3 reads CASSLPGQHTGELFF. Here the CDR3 DNA reads TGTGCCAGCAGCCTACCGGGACAACACACCGGGGAGCTGTTTTTT.

V and J are TRBV5-1 and TRBJ2-5; 9 bases line up with TRBD1. The CDR3 is made up of 15 amino acids. Germline CDR1 reads SGHRS; CDR2 reads YFSETQ. The V gene end was trimmed by 5 bases and the J gene end by 2 bases; junction bases not matched to a gene: 7. CDR3 protein: CASSRTGGLQETQYF. In DNA, the CDR3 is TGCGCCAGCAGTCGTACAGGGGGCCTACAAGAGACCCAGTACTTC.

This clonotype was counted at least ten times. V gene TRBV11-2 combines with J gene TRBJ2-7, with unresolved D. The CDR3 runs to 12 residues. The germline gives CDR1 SGHAT, CDR2 FQNNGV. V was cut by 1 base and J by 6 bases, with 7 bases left in between. CDR3 nucleotides: TGTGCCAGCAGCTTAGCGGTTACCGAGCAGTACTTC. This translates into CASSLAVTEQYF.

This clonotype was observed many times. The J gene is TRBJ2-7, the V gene TRBV6-2 or TRBV6-3, with D unclear. The germline CDR1 and CDR2 sequences are MNHEY and SVGEGT. The CDR3 spans 13 residues. The V and J ends lost 7 bases and 3 bases respectively, with 13 bases between them. The CDR3 DNA reads as TGTGCCAGCAAGAATGATGTGTTCTACGAGCAGTACTTC. This encodes CASKNDVFYEQYF.

The chain uses TRBV2 and TRBJ2-4; either TRBD1 or TRBD2 may fit D (6 bases each). CDR1 is SNHLY and CDR2 is FYNNEI in the germline V gene. This CDR3 region has 13 residues. V was trimmed by 8 bases and J by 1 base, leaving 9 bases between them. DNA of the CDR3: TGTGCCAGCGAGGGGGGCGCCAAAAACATTCAGTACTTC. Amino acids: CASEGGAKNIQYF.

The V and J genes are TRBV6-1 and TRBJ2-5; TRBD1 or TRBD2 may be the D gene (6 bases each). CDR3 length: 13 residues. Germline-derived CDR1 and CDR2 are MNHNS and SASEGT. V was trimmed by 8 bases and J by 5 bases, leaving 15 bases between them. CDR3 residues: CASRPRGLETQYF. CDR3 in DNA: TGTGCCAGCCGTCCCCGGGGGCTCGAGACCCAGTACTTC.

The chain is built from TRBV11-2 and TRBJ2-1, with 7 bases lining up with TRBD2. Trimming took 3 bases from V and 6 from J; bases not matched to a gene: 14. CDR1 is SGHAT, CDR2 FQNNGV, per germline. The CDR3 has 17 residues. CDR3 in amino acids: CASSFQGGLWTSNEQFF. CDR3 sequence (DNA): TGTGCCAGCAGCTTTCAAGGTGGTCTCTGGACTAGCAATGAGCAGTTCTTC.

The chain uses TRBV2 and TRBJ1-6, with D tentatively TRBD1 (6 bases). Trimming left V 4 bases short and J 7 bases short, with 11 bases between. Germline-derived CDR1 and CDR2 are SNHLY and FYNNEI. CDR3 length: 14 amino acids. CDR3 nucleotides: TGTGCCAGCAGTGTTGGCAGGGGAAATTCACCCCTCCACTTT. This codes for CASSVGRGNSPLHF.

This clonotype was seen ten or more times. This rearrangement joins TRBV3-1 to TRBJ2-1; D uncertain. This CDR3 region has 13 residues. Germline V gene data show CDR1 as LGHDT and CDR2 as YNNKEL (reference sequence). Trimming left V 1 base short and J 10 bases short, with 11 bases between. CDR3: CASSQVGLAEQFF. In DNA form, the CDR3 reads TGTGCCAGCAGCCAAGTGGGCCTTGCGGAGCAGTTCTTC.

This chain links TRBV24-1 with TRBJ2-1, with TRBD2 matching over 10 bases. With V trimmed by 4 bases and J by 1 base, 3 bases remained unmatched. This CDR3 spans 16 amino acids. The V gene's germline CDR1 is KGHDR and CDR2 SFDVKD. CDR3: CATSEPAGGSYNEQFF. As DNA, the CDR3 is TGTGCCACCAGTGAACCAGCGGGAGGGTCCTACAATGAGCAGTTCTTC.

The chain links TRBV10-1 to TRBJ2-7, with TRBD2 identical over 15 bases. This CDR3 spans 16 amino acids. With 10 bases clipped from V and 2 bases from J, the junction kept 9 bases outside the gene matches. Per the germline V gene, CDR1 is WNHNN and CDR2 is SYGVQD (reference sequence). The CDR3 loop reads CATGPGTSGRTYEQYF. DNA of the CDR3: TGCGCCACCGGACCAGGGACTAGCGGGAGGACCTACGAGCAGTACTTC.

This clonotype occurred a few times. This rearrangement joins TRBV24-1 to TRBJ2-6, with D unclear. The germline V and J ends were trimmed by 7 bases and 2 bases, with 11 bases remaining between them. Germline CDR1 and CDR2: KGHDR and SFDVKD. The CDR3 has 15 amino acids. The CDR3 protein is CATSSSLPGANVLTF. The CDR3 DNA is TGTGCCACCAGCTCCAGTCTGCCTGGGGCCAACGTCCTGACTTTC.

This clonotype has a count of ten or more. CDR3 nucleotide sequence: TGTGCCACCAGGCCGGGACCCGGAGGGACCGGGGAGCTGTTTTTT. Amino acids: CATRPGPGGTGELFF. The V call is TRBV24-1, the J call TRBJ2-2; maybe TRBD2 (6 bases). Looked up from germline, CDR1 is KGHDR and CDR2 is SFDVKD. Trimming stripped 7 bases from V and 5 bases from J, with 16 bases between. The CDR3 is made up of 15 amino acids.